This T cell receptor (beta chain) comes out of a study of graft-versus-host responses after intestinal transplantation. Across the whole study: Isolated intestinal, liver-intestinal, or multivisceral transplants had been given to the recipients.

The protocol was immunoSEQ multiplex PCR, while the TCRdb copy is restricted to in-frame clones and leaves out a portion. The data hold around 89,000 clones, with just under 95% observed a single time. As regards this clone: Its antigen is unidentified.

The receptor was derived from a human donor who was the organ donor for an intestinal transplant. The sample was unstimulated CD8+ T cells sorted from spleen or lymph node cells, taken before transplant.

The chain's CDR3 is CASSQAGGGNTIYF. Written as DNA, the CDR3 is TGTGCCAGCAGCCAAGCCGGAGGGGGAAACACCATATATTTT. This chain uses TRBV9 with TRBJ1-3; D call uncertain. The V gene's germline CDR1 is SGDLS and CDR2 YYNGEE. The CDR3 is made up of 14 amino acids. Trimming took 4 bases from V and 4 from J, leaving 12 bases between them.